This T cell receptor beta chain was captured by sequencing in a study of shared T cell receptors in the human thymus. The CDR3 is 16 amino acids. Germline V gene sequence: CDR1 SGHRS, CDR2 YFSETQ. V was trimmed by 4 bases and J by 8 bases, leaving 21 bases between them. The sample holds one count of this clone. TCRdb's table, derived via immunoSEQ multiplex PCR, lists solely in-frame clones and lacks some. The sample shows 640,000 or so clones, 80% to 90% of them seen only once. The same data also went into a second study, on human thymus T cells. As that study records: A high degree of thymic repertoire overlap among unrelated individuals was reported in related research.

V usage is TRBV5-1 and J usage is TRBJ1-4, with D tentatively TRBD1 (6 bases). This clonotype originated in a boy in the first two years of life with a congenital heart defect. The specimen sequenced was thymocytes. CDR3 nucleotides: TGCGCCAGCAGCCCAGGACCCGACAGGTCCAGGGAAAAACTGTTTTTT. Translation gives CASSPGPDRSREKLFF.